This T cell receptor (beta chain) was sequenced in a study of blood T cell repertoires in COVID-19. Remarks on this clone: This specimen includes other DNA sequences encoding the same CDR3.

Libraries were prepared by immunoSEQ multiplex PCR; TCRdb keeps only in-frame clonotypes and omits some of them. The sample consists of some 320,000 clones, about nine tenths of them appearing once. The sequencing input was PBMCs or T cells enriched from blood (not recorded which). This sequence originates from a man aged 55-75 years who had recovered from COVID-19.

CDR3 in DNA: TGTGCCAGCTCCGACAGGGGAAGCAATCAGCCCCAGCATTTT. Protein: CASSDRGSNQPQHF. The chain links TRBV19 to TRBJ1-5, with 8 positions matching TRBD1. Trimming at V came to 9 bases and at J to 1 base, leaving 5 bases not matched to a gene. There are 14 residues in the CDR3. CDR1 and CDR2 (germline): LNHDA, SQIVND (reference sequence).